This T cell receptor (beta chain) stems from a study of shared clonotypes between healthy human individuals. At the level of the study: Each donor's CD4 naive and CD4 memory cells filled three plates apiece, CD8 naive two, and CD8 memory one. Study-level points and caveats: A generally larger estimated richness was seen in naive subsets than in memory subsets. Generation probabilities were higher for clonotypes shared across all four sorted-subset donors than for unshared ones. About 5% was the fraction of naive CD4 clonotypes found shared across four donors.

Cells designated naive CD8 were CD45RO-negative and were positively selected for CCR7, with terminally differentiated effector memory CD45RA+ cells excluded. Worth noting for this clone: Antigen: not known.

Germline CDR1 WSHSY, CDR2 SAAADI. V lost 4 bases, J lost 5 bases, and 6 bases stayed unmatched. This CDR3 has 15 amino acids. TCRdb's table, derived via immunoSEQ multiplex PCR, lists solely in-frame clones and lacks some. The sample has under 600,000 clones; roughly 98% are singletons. The TCR originated in a man aged 25 to 40 in good health. The chain employs TRBV10-2 and TRBJ2-5, with 11 positions matching TRBD2. Sequencing was performed on naive CD8+ T cells sorted from blood. The CDR3 DNA reads as TGCGCCAGCAGTGTAGCGGGAGGGTCGGTTGAGACCCAGTACTTC. Its protein product is CASSVAGGSVETQYF.